The source of this TCR beta chain is a study of naive and memory T cell subsets (dated by TCRdb to about 2017). Describing the broader study: The study applied an open-source, UMI-based TCR alpha and beta sequencing pipeline to sorted naive and memory peripheral blood T cell subsets. IgG serology results and the functional CMV T cell responses were in complete agreement. RNA was DNase-treated and reverse transcribed with TCR constant-region primers, mostly using SuperScript III. Study-wide findings and limitations: Gini index rose and Shannon and inverse Simpson diversity fell from naive through CM, EM and EMRA in both CD4 and CD8 cells. A clonotype was defined as a single alpha or beta chain sequence rather than as a paired alpha/beta receptor. TCR abundance followed a power law whose exponent differed between naive and memory subsets but was consistent across the three individuals. Once error correction was done, more than 90% of naive TCR sequences showed up just once, which made the naive abundance distributions much steeper than those of the memory subsets. Naive repertoires, especially CD8, contained a few larger clonotypes, possibly memory cells re-expressing CD45RA. RNA-based TCR counts may be influenced by expression changes linked to T cell activation and differentiation. The repertoire findings for the naive and memory subsets could not be validated against a ground truth, as none was available.

Separate amplification of TCR alpha and beta chain libraries was performed from the second PCR step onward. CMV status of each donor was established by measuring IFNgamma production from CD4+ T cells after fresh PBMCs were stimulated overnight with CMV viral lysate. Miltenyi beads were used first to positively select CD4 T cells, and CD8 T cells were then positively selected from the CD4-negative fraction. Cells stained for CD3, CD4, CD8, CD45RA, CD27 and a live/dead dye were sorted on a BD Aria II into four subsets by CD45RA and CD27. Blood was obtained from three healthy volunteers, and the blood from each volunteer was fractionated into CD4 and CD8 T cells and subsequently into four differentiation subsets. Around 120 ml of peripheral blood was collected from each donor, and PBMC were isolated from the blood using Ficoll-Paque PLUS density-gradient centrifugation. Sorted cells were lysed in RLT buffer, after which RNA was extracted using a Qiagen RNeasy kit and stored at -80 degrees C.

There are a few counts of this clonotype. There is no known antigen for this receptor. Base qualities are not at hand, and no much larger clone is one base apart. Library preparation employed UMI-ligation and nested PCR. The beta constant-region primer consisted of an equimolar mixture of two oligonucleotides that together covered TRBC1 and TRBC2. The ligated cDNA went through four rounds of PCR with nested alpha and beta constant-region primers together with the SP2 primer. A single-stranded oligonucleotide containing the SP2 primer and a 12-nucleotide UMI was joined to the 3' end of the cDNA by T4 RNA ligase 1. Incubation of the ligation reaction lasted roughly 18-24 hours at 16 degrees C. To avoid over-amplification, PCR2 was usually performed as a SYBR Green qPCR and halted once a predetermined threshold was reached. Agencourt AMPure XP magnetic beads were used for all purifications after the first. Libraries were quantified by Qubit and checked on a TapeStation, where a main peak was expected near 650 bp. Pooled libraries were sequenced on an Illumina MiSeq with v2 2x251 paired-end kits, typically giving about 0.85-2.3 million reads per sample. Each sample library was pooled at roughly 4 nM, and roughly 4.5-7.5% PhiX was included to improve cluster recognition. On the study's bioinformatics: FASTQ reads processed by Demultiplexor were assigned V and J genes by Decombinator through tag matching that tolerated a single base-pair mismatch. Collapsinator relied on UMIs to fix sequencing errors as well as frequency errors caused by PCR heterogeneity. TCRs were translated and CDR3s were extracted from the conserved cysteine to the FGXG phenylalanine by CDR3Translator, with non-productive sequences being flagged. Repertoires were subsampled to equal numbers of UMI-defined TCRs before Gini, Shannon entropy and inverse Simpson indices were calculated. Power-law fits to clonotype abundance distributions were performed by maximum likelihood within the linear range. When run on a single naive CD8 sample, MIGEC and the pipeline yielded similar UMI counts, similar unique TCR numbers and similar clonal distributions. One analysis removed from the naive repertoire any naive TCRs that were also present in any memory subset from the same donor. Repertoires were searched for about 7,300 CMV-associated CDR3 sequences compiled from VDJdb and a published dataset. TCRdb took the public reads, trimmed them with fastp at Q25, ran MiXCR for clone calling and kept in-frame beta chains. Here each entry gathers all rows of one CDR3 protein and keeps the most common genes and DNA. TCRdb, not the authors, supplied the V and J calls. A total of about 100,000 distinct CDR3 sequences appear in this sample, 14% of them only once. The ten most abundant clones make up around 2.8% of the sample.

Measured from the cysteine to the phenylalanine, the CDR3 is 15 residues long. Solely the CDR3 DNA is kept, with 45 bases framed from the first base. The trim is 6 bases for V and 2 bases for J, with a gap of 14 bases between the germline ends. The V and J genes are TRBV12-3 or TRBV12-4 and TRBJ1-5; the D segment cannot be called with confidence. The sequencing input was naive CD8+ T cells from blood. The cell subset or site label, as the study defines it: naive T cells, CD45RA high CD27+. The sequence was collected from a human donor in good health. For the CDR3, the sequence is CASSQSSLGNQPQHF. The nucleotide sequence reads as follows: TGTGCCAGCAGCCAAAGTTCGTTGGGCAATCAGCCCCAGCATTTT.